A selection of T cell receptor beta chains follows, all from one sample in a study of response to subunit inactivated influenza vaccine. TCRdb reprocessed the RT-PCR reads via MiXCR and lists one record per CDR3 protein. This sample has about 620,000 distinct CDR3 sequences; around 11% occur once, and the top ten carry roughly a tenth. The source material was PBMCs from blood, sampled on the day of vaccination. Every receptor here comes from a man over 45 who received an inactivated influenza vaccine. The CDR3 runs from the conserved cysteine through the conserved F or W. A D gene is named only where the DNA matches it firmly. Clone size is given for some rows only: seen once, a few or many times, or a class if the clone is expanded.

many	TRBD2	TRBV4-1	TRBJ2-5	TGCGCCAGCAGCCAAGATACGGGGGGCCAAGAGACCCAGTACTTC	CASSQDTGGQETQYF
few	.	TRBV6-2/TRBV6-3	TRBJ1-5	TGTGCCAGCTCCCGGGACGGAGCTCATAGCAATCAGCCCCAGCATTTT	CASSRDGAHSNQPQHF
.	TRBD1	TRBV15	TRBJ1-5	TGTGCCACCAGCAGAGAAGCGACAGGGAATCAGCCCCAGCATTTT	CATSREATGNQPQHF
many	.	TRBV12-3/TRBV12-4	TRBJ2-7	TGTGCCAGCAGCACCCTGGGTCTCGAGCAGTACTTC	CASSTLGLEQYF
many	TRBD1	TRBV7-9	TRBJ1-1	TGTGCCACCCGACCCGGACAGGGGGACACTGAAGCTTTCTTT	CATRPGQGDTEAFF
many	.	TRBV6-5	TRBJ1-6	TGTGCCAGCAGTTACTCGAACGGCGAGGGTTCACCCCTCCACTTT	CASSYSNGEGSPLHF
few	.	TRBV18	TRBJ2-5	TGTGCCAGCTCACTTCCCGGGACACGGGCGATAAAGACCCAGTACTTC	CASSLPGTRAIKTQYF
.	.	TRBV20-1	TRBJ2-3	TGCAGTGCCACCGGGCCGGTTGGTTTAGATACGCAGTATTTT	CSATGPVGLDTQYF
many	.	TRBV5-1	TRBJ2-7	TGCGCCAGCAGCACTGGACTGGACGAGCAGTACTTC	CASSTGLDEQYF
many	TRBD2	TRBV6-1	TRBJ2-1	TGTGCCAGCAGTGAAGTACTAGCGGGAGGGGACGGAAATGAGCAGTTCTTC	CASSEVLAGGDGNEQFF
.	.	TRBV10-3	TRBJ2-5	TGTGCCACCACCAACACCCAAGAGACCCAGTACTTC	CATTNTQETQYF
.	.	TRBV29-1	TRBJ2-3	TGCAGCGTTGATGGGTCACAATCCCACAGTACGCAGTATTTT	CSVDGSQSHSTQYF
few	.	TRBV20-1	TRBJ2-3	TGCAGTGCCGTCTGGGGGACGGATACGCAGTATTTT	CSAVWGTDTQYF
.	TRBD2	TRBV7-6	TRBJ2-1	TGTGCCAGCAGCTTAGCACCGGGAGGGACCTACAATGAGCAGTTCTTC	CASSLAPGGTYNEQFF
many	TRBD2	TRBV12-3/TRBV12-4	TRBJ2-1	TGTGCCAGCACCTGGGAGGGCTTAGGAGACAATGAGCAGTTCTTC	CASTWEGLGDNEQFF
few	TRBD1	TRBV12-3/TRBV12-4	TRBJ2-3	TGTGCCAGCAGCTCCCGGGACAGAGACCCTAGCACAGATACGCAGTATTTT	CASSSRDRDPSTDTQYF
.	.	TRBV5-6	TRBJ2-2	TGTGCCAGCAGCTTGCAGTTCGCCGGGGAGCTGTTTTTT	CASSLQFAGELFF
many	TRBD1	TRBV7-8	TRBJ2-7	TGTGCCAGCAGCTCGTACAACCCGGACAGGAAGAAGTACGAGCAGTACTTC	CASSSYNPDRKKYEQYF
many	TRBD2	TRBV7-2	TRBJ2-1	TGCGCCAGCAGTTTAGGAGCGGGGGGCTACAATGAGCAGTTCTTC	CASSLGAGGYNEQFF
few	TRBD2	TRBV28	TRBJ2-5	TGTGCCAGCAGGGGGGAGGGCGAAACCCAGTACTTC	CASRGEGETQYF
many	.	TRBV4-3	TRBJ2-7	TGCGCCAGCAGCCAAGGCTGGCCCAAGACCTACGAGCAGTACTTC	CASSQGWPKTYEQYF
.	TRBD1	TRBV10-3	TRBJ2-2	TGTGCCATCCGGGACAGGGACGGGGAGCTGTTTTTT	CAIRDRDGELFF
few	.	TRBV3-1	TRBJ1-2	TGTGCCAGCAGCCCGTTCGGGAACCGGGGTGGCTACACCTTC	CASSPFGNRGGYTF
many	.	TRBV28	TRBJ2-7	TGTGCCAGCAGTTTAACTCAGGACTACGAGCAGTACTTC	CASSLTQDYEQYF
many	.	TRBV7-2	TRBJ2-1	TGTGCCAGCAGCTTGGGACTCGGTGAGCAGTTCTTC	CASSLGLGEQFF
many	.	TRBV29-1	TRBJ1-2	TGCAGCGTTGAAGATCTTTTTGGCTACACCTTC	CSVEDLFGYTF
many	.	TRBV12-3/TRBV12-4	TRBJ1-5	TGTGCCAGCAGCTCAACGTATAATCAGCCCCAGCATTTT	CASSSTYNQPQHF
few	.	TRBV6-1	TRBJ2-6	TGTGCCACGGGACCCCTCAGTAGCTCTGGGGCCAACGTCCTGACTTTC	CATGPLSSSGANVLTF
few	.	TRBV20-1	TRBJ1-6	TGCAGTGCCACGACACTGAGCTCCTATAATTCACCCCTCCACTTT	CSATTLSSYNSPLHF
few	TRBD2	TRBV4-1	TRBJ2-1	TGCGCCAGCAGCCATCAGAAGAGCGGGGCAGCCTCGGGTGAGCAGTTCTTC	CASSHQKSGAASGEQFF
.	.	TRBV15	TRBJ2-5	TGTGCCACCAGCAGAGATAGGGGGGGACGGGAGACCCAGTACTTC	CATSRDRGGRETQYF
.	.	TRBV11-2	TRBJ2-2	TGTGCCAGCAGCTTCCCCGGATCCGCCGGGGAGCTGTTTTTT	CASSFPGSAGELFF
.	.	TRBV4-3	TRBJ1-4	TGCGCCAGCAGCCAAGGTCGCAGCAAACTGAGGCCTAATGAAAAACTGTTTTTT	CASSQGRSKLRPNEKLFF
many	.	TRBV3-1	TRBJ2-7	TGTGCCAGCAGCCAAGGAGGGACGATTATATACGAGCAGTACTTC	CASSQGGTIIYEQYF
few	TRBD2	TRBV29-1	TRBJ2-1	TGCAGCGTTCACCCGGGACTAGCGAATGAGCAGTTCTTC	CSVHPGLANEQFF
many	TRBD1	TRBV12-3/TRBV12-4	TRBJ2-4	TGTGCCAGCAGTTTCGGCCCCGGGACAGCTGCCAAAAACATTCAGTACTTC	CASSFGPGTAAKNIQYF
.	TRBD1	TRBV7-9	TRBJ1-6	TGTGCCAGCAGCATAGGGGACAGGGGCAATTCACCCCTCCACTTT	CASSIGDRGNSPLHF
.	.	TRBV6-5	TRBJ1-6	TGTGCCAGCAGTTCTCGGCAGGTTAATAATTCACCCCTCCACTTT	CASSSRQVNNSPLHF
few	TRBD2	TRBV7-8	TRBJ2-1	TGTGCCAGCAGCTTAGGGTCCCTTCGACTAGCGGGGACCGGGGGTGAGCAGTTCTTC	CASSLGSLRLAGTGGEQFF
many	.	TRBV4-3	TRBJ2-7	TGCGCCAGCAGCCAAGAGCGAGGGAAGGGGACCTACGAGCAGTACTTC	CASSQERGKGTYEQYF
.	TRBD1	TRBV5-1	TRBJ1-5	TGCGCCAGCAGCTTGGGACAGGGGAACCATCAGCCCCAGCATTTT	CASSLGQGNHQPQHF
many	.	TRBV5-1	TRBJ2-3	TGCGCCAGCAGCTTTGGGACTAGCACAGATACGCAGTATTTT	CASSFGTSTDTQYF
few	TRBD2	TRBV12-3/TRBV12-4	TRBJ2-1	TGTGCCAGCAGACCGAGCGGGGGGTTCTTTGAGCAGTTCTTC	CASRPSGGFFEQFF
.	TRBD1	TRBV5-1	TRBJ1-1	TGCGCCAGCAGCTTATCGGGACAGGGTGAAGCTTTCTTT	CASSLSGQGEAFF
.	TRBD2	TRBV2	TRBJ2-7	TGTGCCAGCAGTGTCGGGGGGAGGGACTACGAGCAGTACTTC	CASSVGGRDYEQYF
few	.	TRBV20-1	TRBJ1-1	TGCAGTGCTAGTCCAGGGGTGAACACTGAAGCTTTCTTT	CSASPGVNTEAFF
many	.	TRBV12-3/TRBV12-4	TRBJ2-5	TGTGCCAGCAGTTTGGGACTTGCCAAGACCCAGTACTTC	CASSLGLAKTQYF
few	TRBD1	TRBV7-9	TRBJ2-7	TGTGCCAGCAGCCCAACAGGGGGGTTCGCGTACTTC	CASSPTGGFAYF
few	TRBD1	TRBV28	TRBJ2-1	TGTGCCAGCAGTACCGGACAGGGTGGTGAGCAGTTCTTC	CASSTGQGGEQFF
few	TRBD1	TRBV20-1	TRBJ2-1	TGCAGTGCCGCTCAAACCAGGGGGCTAAGTGAGCAGTTCTTC	CSAAQTRGLSEQFF
.	.	TRBV20-1	TRBJ2-7	TGCAGTGCTAGAGATGGGGAAAAACAGGCAATCTCCTACGAGCAGTACTTC	CSARDGEKQAISYEQYF
few	.	TRBV15	TRBJ1-1	TGTGCCACCAGCAGGCAGGTAGACACTGAAGCTTTCTTT	CATSRQVDTEAFF
.	TRBD2	TRBV5-1	TRBJ2-2	TGCGCCAGCAGCGAGGGGACTACGGGAGGCGGGGAGCTGTTTTTT	CASSEGTTGGGELFF
.	.	TRBV4-2	TRBJ2-7	TGTGCCAGCAGACTAGAAGGACAATCGAGCTCCTACGAGCAGTACTTC	CASRLEGQSSSYEQYF